This T cell receptor beta chain originates from a study of a mutant IDH1 vaccine in newly diagnosed glioma. Study background: Sex distribution of treated patients was approximately 60% male and about 38% female; mean age was about 41 years.

Profiled with immunoSEQ multiplex PCR; TCRdb holds only in-frame clones, not every one. The sample yields under 45,000 clones, about 75% seen once. This clone was detected a few times. Its antigen is as yet unknown. Noted time point: week 23, last vaccination. Vaccine doses each comprised 300 ug of mutant IDH1 20-mer peptide, with topical imiquimod. Newly diagnosed WHO grade 3 or 4 IDH1-mutant, ATRX-lost astrocytomas were identified in the donors. Germline V lookup: CDR1 MNHEY, CDR2 SVGAGI. The J segment lost 8 bases and the V segment lost 2 bases, leaving 3 bases of the junction unmatched. The CDR3 spans 14 residues.

This chain joins TRBV6-5 and TRBJ1-4, with TRBD1 identical over 9 bases. This receptor was identified in a man over 45 with glioma. The sequencing here drew on PBMCs, taken from a glioma patient whose treatment included an IDH1 peptide vaccine. Written as DNA, the CDR3 is TGTGCCAGCAGTTACAGTGGACAGGGGGAAAAACTGTTTTTT. This encodes CASSYSGQGEKLFF.